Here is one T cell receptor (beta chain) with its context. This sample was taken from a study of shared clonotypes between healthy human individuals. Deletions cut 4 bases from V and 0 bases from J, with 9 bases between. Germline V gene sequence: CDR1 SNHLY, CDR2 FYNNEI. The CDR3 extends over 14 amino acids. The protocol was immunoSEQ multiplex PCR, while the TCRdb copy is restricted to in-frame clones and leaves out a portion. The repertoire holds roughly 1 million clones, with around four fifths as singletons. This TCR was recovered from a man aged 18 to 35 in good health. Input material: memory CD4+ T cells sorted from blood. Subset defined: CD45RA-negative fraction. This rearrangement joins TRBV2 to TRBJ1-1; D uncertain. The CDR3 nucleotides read TGTGCCAGCAGTGTTCAGAAAATGAACACTGAAGCTTTCTTT. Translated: CASSVQKMNTEAFF.